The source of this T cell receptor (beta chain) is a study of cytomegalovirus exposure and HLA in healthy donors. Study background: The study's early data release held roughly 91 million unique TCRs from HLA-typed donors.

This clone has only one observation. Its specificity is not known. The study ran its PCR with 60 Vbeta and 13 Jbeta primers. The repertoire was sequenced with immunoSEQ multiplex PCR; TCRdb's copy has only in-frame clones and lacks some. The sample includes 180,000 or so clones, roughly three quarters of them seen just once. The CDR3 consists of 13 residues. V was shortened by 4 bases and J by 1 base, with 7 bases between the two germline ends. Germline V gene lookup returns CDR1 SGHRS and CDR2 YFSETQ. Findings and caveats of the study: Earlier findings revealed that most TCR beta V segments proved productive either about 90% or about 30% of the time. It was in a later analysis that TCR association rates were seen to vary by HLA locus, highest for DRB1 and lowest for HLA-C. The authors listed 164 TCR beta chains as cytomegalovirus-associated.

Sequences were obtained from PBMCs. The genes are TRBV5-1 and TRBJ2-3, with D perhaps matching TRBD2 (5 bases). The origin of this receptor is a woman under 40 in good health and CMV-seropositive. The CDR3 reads CASSPEGTDTQYF. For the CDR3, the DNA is TGCGCCAGCAGCCCGGAGGGCACAGATACGCAGTATTTT.